These 17 T cell receptor beta chains came from one sample sequenced in a study of blood T cell repertoires in COVID-19. The protocol was immunoSEQ multiplex PCR, while the TCRdb copy is restricted to in-frame clones and leaves out a portion. The table has about 310,000 clones, nearly 90% seen once. Material: PBMCs or T cells enriched from blood (not recorded which). The receptors come from a woman between 25 and 40 years old who had recovered from COVID-19.

The rearrangement joins TRBV7-3 to TRBJ2-1; D gene unclear. V gave up 2 bases and J gave up 6 bases, with 8 bases separating them. The CDR3 has 13 residues. The germline gives CDR1 SGHTA, CDR2 FQGTGA. The CDR3 DNA reads TGTGCCAGCAGCTTATCTTCTATCAATGAGCAGTTCTTC. This gives the protein CASSLSSINEQFF.

The gene calls are TRBV10-3 and TRBJ1-5, with TRBD1 matching 7 bases. The CDR3 contains 16 residues. The germline V gene has CDR1 ENHRY and CDR2 SYGVKD. Trimming took 5 bases from V and 6 from J; bases not matched to a gene: 13. The CDR3 DNA sequence: TGTGCCATCAGTACCGGGACAGAGGGATTTGCTCAGCCCCAGCATTTT. Translating it yields CAISTGTEGFAQPQHF.

J is TRBJ1-2 and V is TRBV5-1; D may be TRBD1 (6 bases). Deletions cut 4 bases from V and 4 bases from J, with 17 bases between. The germline gives CDR1 SGHRS, CDR2 YFSETQ. The CDR3 length is 15 residues. CDR3 in DNA: TGCGCCAGCAGCCCGACGGGGGGCACCGTCTATGGCTACACCTTC. Protein sequence: CASSPTGGTVYGYTF.

The genes are TRBV9 and TRBJ2-1, with no clear D. The CDR3 totals 12 residues. Germline values: CDR1 SGDLS, CDR2 YYNGEE. V was clipped by 1 base and J by 8 bases, with 7 bases between them. The CDR3 region is CASSVLAHEQFF. For the CDR3, the DNA is TGTGCCAGCAGCGTATTGGCACATGAGCAGTTCTTC. The complete variable domain, with remaining parts taken from reference TRBV9 and TRBJ2-1, reads DSGVTQTPKHLITATGQRVTLRCSPRSGDLSVYWYQQSLDQGLQFLIQYYNGEERAKGNILERFSAQQFPDLHSELNLSSLELGDSALYFCASSVLAHEQFFGPGTRLTVL.

A single count supports this clone. The genes are TRBV2 and TRBJ2-5; D might be TRBD1 (5 bases). The CDR3 covers 12 residues. Trimming took 10 bases from V and 9 from J, leaving 18 bases between them. From germline, CDR1 is SNHLY and CDR2 FYNNEI. DNA for the CDR3: TGTGCCACAGCTTGGACACCTGTTTCCCAGTACTTC. This translates into CATAWTPVSQYF.

J is TRBJ2-7 and V is TRBV12-5; no definite D call. Germline CDR1 is LGHNT and CDR2 is FRNRAP. This CDR3 is built from 13 residues. The V and J ends lost 1 base and 3 bases respectively, with 7 bases between them. The CDR3 region is CASGLDTNYEQYF. Written as DNA, the CDR3 is TGTGCTAGTGGTTTGGATACTAACTACGAGCAGTACTTC. Drawing the rest from reference TRBV12-5 and TRBJ2-7, the complete variable domain is DARVTQTPRHKVTEMGQEVTMRCQPILGHNTVFWYRQTMMQGLELLAYFRNRAPLDDSGMPKDRFSAEMPDATLATLKIQPSEPRDSAVYFCASGLDTNYEQYFGPGTRLTVT.

This sequence joins TRBV3-1 (or the pseudogene TRBV3-2) and TRBJ1-1; D not resolved. Per germline, CDR1 LGHDT and CDR2 YNNKEL (reference sequence). The germline V and J ends were trimmed by 9 bases and 4 bases, with 12 bases remaining between them. This CDR3 has 12 residues. This chain's CDR3 is CASQDGFTEAFF. Here the CDR3 DNA reads TGTGCCAGTCAAGACGGGTTCACTGAAGCTTTCTTT.

V gene TRBV5-1 combines with J gene TRBJ2-1; weak D call: TRBD1 (5 bases). Per germline, CDR1 SGHRS and CDR2 YFSETQ. The CDR3 has 12 amino acids. V was shortened by 3 bases and J by 9 bases, with 10 bases between the two germline ends. CDR3 sequence reads: CASSSVRGEQFF. The CDR3 DNA is TGCGCCAGCAGCTCCGTTAGGGGTGAGCAGTTCTTC.

This chain connects TRBV28 to TRBJ2-3; 9 bases match TRBD2. CDR1 and CDR2 from the germline V gene are MDHEN and SYDVKM. There are 16 residues in the CDR3. V gave up 4 bases and J gave up 4 bases; unmatched junction bases: 9. CDR3 sequence: CASSSLLAGVADTQYF. Written as DNA, the CDR3 is TGTGCCAGCAGTTCCCTTTTAGCGGGAGTAGCAGATACGCAGTATTTT.

In DNA, the CDR3 is TGCAGCGTTGAGGCTAGCGGAGGGGGGATATATACGCAGTATTTT. Translation gives CSVEASGGGIYTQYF. The chain has TRBV29-1 and TRBJ2-3, with D possibly being TRBD2 (7 bases). This CDR3 is 15 amino acids long. Germline CDR1 is SQVTM and CDR2 is ANQGSEA. With 3 bases removed from V and 7 bases from J, the gap between germline ends came to 20 bases.

The chain employs TRBV7-9 and TRBJ2-1, with 10 nucleotides matching TRBD2. Per the germline V gene, CDR1 is SEHNR and CDR2 is FQNEAQ (reference sequence). CDR3 length: 15 residues. V dropped 5 bases and J dropped 1; count of bases not matched to a gene: 2. The CDR3: CASSVLAGSYNEQFF. CDR3 nucleotide sequence: TGTGCCAGCAGCGTACTAGCGGGGTCCTACAATGAGCAGTTCTTC.

V and J are TRBV12-3 or TRBV12-4 and TRBJ2-1, with D perhaps matching TRBD1 (6 bases). The CDR3 is 13 amino acids. Trimming removed 3 bases from V and 10 bases from J, with 13 bases in between. DNA for the CDR3: TGTGCCAGCAGTTTGCCGGTTGGGGGCGAGCAGTTCTTC. Protein sequence: CASSLPVGGEQFF.

This chain uses TRBV19 with TRBJ1-5; possible D gene TRBD1, 5 bases. The length of the CDR3 is 15 residues. Trimming took off 7 bases at V and 3 bases at J, with 16 bases between the two ends. CDR1 and CDR2 from the germline V gene are LNHDA and SQIVND (reference sequence). CDR3 amino acids: CASISGGAPNQPQHF. In nucleotides, the CDR3 is TGTGCCAGTATCAGCGGAGGGGCCCCCAATCAGCCCCAGCATTTT.

The V gene is TRBV6-5, the J gene TRBJ1-5; D remains unclear. Trimming cost V 6 bases and J 0 bases, with 12 bases left between them. CDR1 and CDR2 (germline): MNHEY, SVGAGI. This CDR3 contains 15 residues. CDR3 protein: CASRKEEDSNQPQHF. The CDR3 DNA sequence: TGTGCCAGCAGGAAAGAGGAGGATAGCAATCAGCCCCAGCATTTT.

This chain links TRBV1 with TRBJ2-3; TRBD2 is taken as the D call from the table, unchecked against the DNA. TRBV1 counts as a pseudogene. CDR3 length: 14 residues. The CDR3 DNA reads as TGCACCAGCAGCCCCGCAGCGGGAGACGATACGCAGTATTTT. Translated: CTSSPAAGDDTQYF.

The V call is TRBV3-1 (or the pseudogene TRBV3-2), the J call TRBJ1-1; tentatively, D is TRBD1 (5 bases). Germline V gene sequence: CDR1 LGHDT, CDR2 YNNKEL (reference sequence). The V gene lost 0 bases and the J gene lost 0 bases, with 8 bases spanning the gap. The CDR3 is 15 amino acids. For the CDR3, the DNA is TGTGCCAGCAGCCAAGATGCAGGGCTGAACACTGAAGCTTTCTTT. Its translation is CASSQDAGLNTEAFF.

The chain recombines TRBV7-9 with TRBJ2-3; TRBD2 matches 16 bases. The CDR3 is made up of 18 amino acids. Trimming removed 5 bases from V and 2 bases from J; junction bases left unmatched: 7. Germline V gives CDR1 SEHNR, CDR2 FQNEAQ (reference sequence). In DNA form, the CDR3 reads TGTGCCAGCAGCCCAGGGACTAGCGGGAGGGCCTACACAGATACGCAGTATTTT. This codes for CASSPGTSGRAYTDTQYF.